The entry below gives a single T cell receptor beta chain sequence along with its context. Its cognate antigen is unknown. The V gene's germline CDR1 is DFQATT and CDR2 SNEGSKA (reference sequence). The CDR3 contains 14 residues. J gave up 3 bases and V 1 base, and 3 bases lay outside the gene matches. TCRdb re-called the RT-PCR reads with MiXCR, one entry per CDR3 protein. Of approximately 730,000 distinct CDR3 sequences listed, roughly 14% were seen once; the top ten hold around 6.5%. The entry originates in a study of response to subunit inactivated influenza vaccine. Study conclusions and caveats: That few new T cells are recruited by each seasonal influenza vaccination was the authors' suggestion.

The chain is built from TRBV20-1 and TRBJ2-3, with TRBD2 identical over 8 bases. The sequenced sample was PBMCs from blood, obtained roughly 15 days before vaccination. The receptor's source is a man over 45 who received an inactivated influenza vaccine. The DNA for the CDR3 is TGCAGTGCTAGAGCCAGCGGGAGTACAGATACGCAGTATTTT. Encoded protein: CSARASGSTDTQYF.